This T cell receptor beta chain originates from a study of shared clonotypes between healthy human individuals (dated by TCRdb to the early 2020s). Looking at the study overall: A couple of women and a few men aged 18 to 49 years were included in the cohort. The study deeply sequenced blood TCR repertoires of five healthy adults to estimate repertoire size and the extent of clonotype sharing between individuals. Different laboratories and diverse techniques were used to prepare libraries and sequence TCR repertoires, to increase sequencing depth and limit assay-specific biases. Per donor, three plates each were used for CD4 naive and CD4 memory, two for CD8 naive, and one for CD8 memory. Each donor's leukapheresis produced roughly between roughly 0.9 and 8.9 billion PBMCs.

Note on this clone: Its recognized antigen is unknown. Within one base of it there is no much larger clone, and no base qualities were kept.

Overall study results and their limits: Compared with non-shared clonotypes, the clonotypes found in all four sorted-subset donors had higher generation probabilities. Incomplete sequencing was indicated by rarefaction of sorted-subset datasets, despite the large sequencing depth. Sharing across a few donors was observed for about 5% of naive CD4, over 3% of naive CD8, 2% to 2.5% of memory CD4, and around 0.4% of memory CD8 clonotypes. Because the study included only a small number of donors, the genetic and exposure-history diversity represented was limited. Sampling was restricted to blood, and TCR repertoires in tissue are likely to differ from TCR repertoires in blood. Naive subsets generally had larger estimated clonotype richness than memory subsets. Pairwise subsampling led to the expectation that sequencing depth would affect the degree of clonotype sharing among donors.

Healthy HIV-negative adults with no recently reported acute infections or vaccinations were included as donors. Every donor was a Caucasian adult living in Nashville, Tennessee, USA. CD4+ T cells were enriched by magnetic negative selection; naive cells were then positively selected on CD45RA, and the negative fraction formed the memory subset. Blood was collected by leukapheresis, and PBMCs were isolated by Ficoll-Histopaque density gradient centrifugation and then cryopreserved in liquid nitrogen vapor phase. Analytical flow cytometry was used to check the purity and quantity of each magnetically sorted T cell population. Each sorted fraction had its genomic DNA isolated and then quantified by UV absorbance on a Nanodrop 2000c. The CDR3 has 14 amino acids, counting the end cysteine and phenylalanine. The entry retains the CDR3 DNA only, 42 bases that are in frame from base 1. Looking up the germline V gene (reference sequence) yields CDR1 MNHEY and CDR2 SMNVEV. V is pared back by 8 bases and J by 4 bases, with 18 bases lying between the germline termini.

Using the deep immunoSEQ assay, TCR CDR3 regions were amplified from genomic DNA by multiplex PCR. Genomic DNA extracted from each cell subset was distributed evenly over all wells of several immunoSEQ 96-well plates, and each plate served as one replicate. For sorted subsets, each replicate PCR was loaded with about 0.2 ug genomic DNA, equivalent to 25,000 to 30,000 T cell genomes. The purified libraries were quantified using a Qubit 3.0 fluorometer, sized with a Bioanalyzer 2100, and then quantified again using the KAPA Library Quantification kit. A separate single-read 150-cycle Illumina NextSeq 550 flow cell was used to sequence each immunoSEQ 96-well plate. As for how the authors treated the data: Because only junctional sequences without quality scores were contained in the immunoSEQ output, filtering matching that applied to full-length reads could not be performed. To assign V/J genes and CDR3, sequences were annotated against IMGT germline references using PyIR, a Python wrapper for IgBLAST v1.9. Reads were filtered out if the reads had weak V/J assignments (E-value above 1e-6), no CDR3, stop codons, out-of-frame junctions, or ambiguous translated residues. V3J clonotypes were defined by identical inferred V gene, J gene, and CDR3 amino acid sequence. The percentage overlap between two repertoires was calculated by dividing the number of shared unique clonotypes by the size of the smaller repertoire. Repertoire richness was assessed with RTK rarefaction, the Chao1 estimator, and Recon v2.1 estimates of unobserved clonotypes. Generation probabilities for all TCRbeta clonotypes obtained by the gDNA method from a handful of donors were computed using OLGA. In its TCRdb copy, this immuneACCESS table keeps in-frame sequences only and misses some clones. Where compared with another copy, unresolved V genes explain less than half of these, and the others have no known cause. V, J and clone size are those of that table, while D and trimming were read from the DNA. This sample gives 2,100,000 or so clones in total; around 95% of them show up just once. The ten largest clones capture less than 0.15% of the sample.

The TCR was taken from a man younger than 35 in good health. The chain is made from TRBV27 and TRBJ2-7; the D gene is perhaps TRBD1 or TRBD2, as each covers 5 bases. Sequenced: naive CD4+ T cells sorted from blood. The label giving this sample's cell subset or site can be read as: CD45RA+ positively selected. The DNA is as follows: TGTGCCAGCGCTGGGACGTCCGCGAGGTACGAGCAGTACTTC. Its protein is CASAGTSARYEQYF.